The clone carrying this T cell receptor beta chain was seen more than once but under ten times. Antigen specificity is unknown. Trimming at V came to 6 bases and at J to 0 bases, leaving 8 bases not matched to a gene. CDR1 SGHRS and CDR2 YFSETQ come from the germline V gene. This CDR3 comprises 16 residues. Each CDR3 protein is one row after TCRdb ran MiXCR on the 5' RACE reads. The sample holds about 34,000 distinct CDR3 sequences, just under 8% seen once. These data originate in a study of T-cell memory formation after mild COVID-19. Study information: The study found TCR clusters largely donor specific. Findings of the study overall: CD4+ contracting clones were mainly CM and EM; CD8+ ones, EMRA. Clones from the second wave (peaking day 37) had unconfirmed SARS-CoV-2 specificity. Clones contracting over day 15 to 85 were CD4/CD8 balanced, with later expanders leaning CD4+.

This receptor was identified in a man younger than 35 who had mild COVID-19 (a few samples of this study predate the infection). Cell type and time point are not known. The gene calls are TRBV5-1 and TRBJ2-2, with TRBD2 matching over 7 bases. Specimen: PBMCs or a T cell subset sorted from them (not recorded which). CDR3 sequence: CASTERGDANTGELFF. Here the CDR3 DNA reads TGCGCCAGCACCGAACGGGGGGACGCGAACACCGGGGAGCTGTTTTTT. The full variable domain, in which reference TRBV5-1 and TRBJ2-2 provide the parts outside the CDR3, is KAGVTQTPRYLIKTRGQQVTLSCSPISGHRSVSWYQQTPGQGLQFLFEYFSETQRNKGNFPGRFSGRQFSNSRSEMNVSTLELGDSALYLCASTERGDANTGELFFGEGSRLTVL.